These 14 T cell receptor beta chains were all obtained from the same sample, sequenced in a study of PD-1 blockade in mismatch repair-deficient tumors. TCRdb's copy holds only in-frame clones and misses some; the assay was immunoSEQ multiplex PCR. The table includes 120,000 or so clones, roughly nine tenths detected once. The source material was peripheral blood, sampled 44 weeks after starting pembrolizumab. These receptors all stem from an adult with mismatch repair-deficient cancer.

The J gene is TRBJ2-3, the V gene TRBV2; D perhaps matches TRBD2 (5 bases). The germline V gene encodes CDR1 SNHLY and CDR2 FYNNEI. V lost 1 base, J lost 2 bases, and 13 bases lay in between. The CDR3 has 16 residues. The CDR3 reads CASSEVSSKTTDTQYF. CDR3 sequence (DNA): TGTGCCAGCAGTGAAGTATCTAGCAAAACCACAGATACGCAGTATTTT.

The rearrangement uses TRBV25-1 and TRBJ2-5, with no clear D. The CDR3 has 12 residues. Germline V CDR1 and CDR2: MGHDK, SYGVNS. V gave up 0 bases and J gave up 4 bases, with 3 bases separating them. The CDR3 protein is CASSEYPETQYF. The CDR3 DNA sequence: TGTGCCAGCAGTGAATACCCAGAGACCCAGTACTTC.

CDR3 nucleotide sequence: TGTGCCAGCAGTCCCTCGAACACCGGGGAGCTGTTTTTT. Residues: CASSPSNTGELFF. This rearrangement joins TRBV27 to TRBJ2-2; D is ambiguous. The V end lost 5 bases, the J end lost 0 bases, and 4 bases lay between the germline ends. CDR1 and CDR2 (germline): MNHEY, SMNVEV (reference sequence). This CDR3 contains 13 residues.

CDR3 DNA: TGTGCCAGCAGCCCCCACTATTTTGATGAGCAGTTCTTC. This encodes CASSPHYFDEQFF. The chain carries TRBV7-2 and TRBJ2-1, with D unclear. The CDR3 spans 13 residues. CDR1 SGHTA and CDR2 FQGNSA come from the germline V gene. The V and J ends lost 5 bases and 8 bases respectively, with 13 bases between them. The full variable domain, completed using reference TRBV7-2 and TRBJ2-1, is GAGVSQSPSNKVTEKGKDVELRCDPISGHTALYWYRQSLGQGLEFLIYFQGNSAPDKSGLPSDRFSAERTGGSVSTLTIQRTQQEDSAVYLCASSPHYFDEQFFGPGTRLTVL.

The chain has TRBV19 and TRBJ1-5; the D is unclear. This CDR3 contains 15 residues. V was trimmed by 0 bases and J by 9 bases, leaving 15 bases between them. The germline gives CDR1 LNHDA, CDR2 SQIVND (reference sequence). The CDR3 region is CASSIDRAVLGPQHF. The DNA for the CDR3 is TGTGCCAGTAGTATAGATCGGGCAGTTCTTGGGCCCCAGCATTTT.

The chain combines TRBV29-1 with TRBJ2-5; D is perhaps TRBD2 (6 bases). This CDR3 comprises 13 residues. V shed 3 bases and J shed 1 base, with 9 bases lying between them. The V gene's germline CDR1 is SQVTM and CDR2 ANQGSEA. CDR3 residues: CSVEGLFQETQYF. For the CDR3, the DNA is TGCAGCGTTGAGGGACTGTTCCAAGAGACCCAGTACTTC.

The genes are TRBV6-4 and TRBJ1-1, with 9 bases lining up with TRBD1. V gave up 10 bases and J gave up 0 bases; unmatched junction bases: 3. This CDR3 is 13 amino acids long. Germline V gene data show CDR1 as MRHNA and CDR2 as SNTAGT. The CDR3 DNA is TGTGCCACCGGGGACAGGGTGAACACTGAAGCTTTCTTT. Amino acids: CATGDRVNTEAFF.

The CDR3 DNA reads TGTGCCAGCAGTAACAGGGGGCTTACTGAAGCTTTCTTT. Protein product: CASSNRGLTEAFF. The gene calls are TRBV6-6 and TRBJ1-1, with 9 bases fitting TRBD1. This CDR3 comprises 13 residues. J was trimmed by 5 bases and V by 5 bases; bases with no gene match: 3. Looked up from germline, CDR1 is MNHNY and CDR2 is SVGAGI (reference sequence).

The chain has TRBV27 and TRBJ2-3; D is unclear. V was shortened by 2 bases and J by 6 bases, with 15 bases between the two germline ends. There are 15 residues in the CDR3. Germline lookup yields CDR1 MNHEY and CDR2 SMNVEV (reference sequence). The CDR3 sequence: CASSLRIGSMDTQYF. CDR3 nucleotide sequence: TGTGCCAGCAGTTTAAGAATAGGTTCCATGGATACGCAGTATTTT.

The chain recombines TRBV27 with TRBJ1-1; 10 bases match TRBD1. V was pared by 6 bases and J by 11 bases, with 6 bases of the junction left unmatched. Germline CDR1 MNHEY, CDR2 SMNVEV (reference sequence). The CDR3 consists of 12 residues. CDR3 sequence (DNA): TGTGCCAGCAGGAGGGGGACAGGGGTCGCTTTCTTT. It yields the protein CASRRGTGVAFF.

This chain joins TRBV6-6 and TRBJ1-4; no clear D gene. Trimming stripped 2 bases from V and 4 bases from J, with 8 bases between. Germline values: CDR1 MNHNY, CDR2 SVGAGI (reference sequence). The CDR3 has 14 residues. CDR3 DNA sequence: TGTGCCAGCAGTTACGGGCAGAATAATGAAAAACTGTTTTTT. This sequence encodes CASSYGQNNEKLFF.

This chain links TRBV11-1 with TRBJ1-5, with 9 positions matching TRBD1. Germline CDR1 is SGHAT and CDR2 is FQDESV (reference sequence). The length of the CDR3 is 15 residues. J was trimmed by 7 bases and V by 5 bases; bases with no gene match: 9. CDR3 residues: CASSPDRGFGQPQHF. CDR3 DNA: TGTGCCAGCAGCCCGGACAGGGGATTTGGGCAGCCCCAGCATTTT.

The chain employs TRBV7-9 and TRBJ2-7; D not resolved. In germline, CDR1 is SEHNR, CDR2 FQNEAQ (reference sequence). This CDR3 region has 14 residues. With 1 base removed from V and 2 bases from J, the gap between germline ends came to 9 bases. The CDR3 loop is CASSLEADTYEQYF. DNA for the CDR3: TGTGCCAGCAGCTTAGAGGCAGACACCTACGAGCAGTACTTC.

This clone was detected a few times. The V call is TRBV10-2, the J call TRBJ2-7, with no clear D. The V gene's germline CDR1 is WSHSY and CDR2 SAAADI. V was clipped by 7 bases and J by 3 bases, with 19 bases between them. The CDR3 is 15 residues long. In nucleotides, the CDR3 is TGCGCCAGCACTCACGGATGGCACCCTCGCTACGAGCAGTACTTC. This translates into CASTHGWHPRYEQYF.